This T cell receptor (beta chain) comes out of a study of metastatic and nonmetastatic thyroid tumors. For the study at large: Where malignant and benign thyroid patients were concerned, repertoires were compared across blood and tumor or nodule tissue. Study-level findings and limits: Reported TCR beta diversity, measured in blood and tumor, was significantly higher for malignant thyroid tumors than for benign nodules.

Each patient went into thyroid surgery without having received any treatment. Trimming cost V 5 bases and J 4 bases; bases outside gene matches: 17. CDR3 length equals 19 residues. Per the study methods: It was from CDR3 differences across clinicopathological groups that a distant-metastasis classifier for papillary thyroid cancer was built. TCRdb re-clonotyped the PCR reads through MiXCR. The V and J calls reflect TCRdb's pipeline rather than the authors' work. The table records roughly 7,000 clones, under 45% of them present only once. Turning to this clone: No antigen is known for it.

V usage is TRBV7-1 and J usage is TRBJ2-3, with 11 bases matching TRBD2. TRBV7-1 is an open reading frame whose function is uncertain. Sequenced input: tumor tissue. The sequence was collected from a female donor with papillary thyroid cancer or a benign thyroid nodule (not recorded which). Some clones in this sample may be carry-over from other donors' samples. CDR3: CASSRRLYTSGGQADTQYF. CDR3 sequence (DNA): TGTGCCAGCAGCAGAAGGTTGTATACTAGCGGGGGTCAGGCAGATACGCAGTATTTT.